Listed here are 14 T cell receptor beta chains from one sample, sequenced in a study of PD-1 blockade in mismatch repair-deficient tumors. Only in-frame clones appear in the TCRdb table, and some are missing; sequencing was by immunoSEQ multiplex PCR. Of about 110,000 clones listed, approximately 80% are singletons. Source: peripheral blood, taken approximately 64 weeks after starting pembrolizumab. These receptors all stem from an adult with mismatch repair-deficient cancer.

The V call is TRBV19, the J call TRBJ2-3, with TRBD1 as a possible D gene (8 bases). V was clipped by 4 bases and J by 3 bases, with 17 bases between them. CDR3 length: 16 amino acids. Germline CDR1 LNHDA, CDR2 SQIVND (reference sequence). The CDR3 nucleotides are TGTGCCAGTAGTACGGGCAACAGGGGGGGAACAGATACGCAGTATTTT. Amino acid sequence: CASSTGNRGGTDTQYF.

CDR3 DNA sequence: TGTGCCAGCAGTTACTCTGAACAGGGGACAGATACGCAGTATTTT. Its protein is CASSYSEQGTDTQYF. The chain employs TRBV6-6 and TRBJ2-3; 7 bases agree with TRBD1. Germline V lookup: CDR1 MNHNY, CDR2 SVGAGI (reference sequence). V lost 0 bases and J lost 3; bases outside the gene matches: 3. This CDR3 is built from 15 residues.

J is TRBJ1-2 and V is TRBV18; 12 bases align to TRBD1. CDR3 length: 15 amino acids. After removal of 3 bases from V and 6 bases from J, the junction contained 5 bases not matched to a gene. The germline gives CDR1 KGHSH, CDR2 LQKENI. CDR3 DNA sequence: TGTGCCAGCTCACCGGGGACAGGGGGCTTTAATGGCTACACCTTC. Its protein product is CASSPGTGGFNGYTF.

The rearrangement links TRBV19 to TRBJ2-7; 7 positions agree with TRBD1. The length of the CDR3 is 14 residues. CDR1 and CDR2 from the germline V gene are LNHDA and SQIVND (reference sequence). Germline trimming cut 8 bases from V and 2 bases from J; bases unmatched to any gene: 9. In nucleotides, the CDR3 is TGTGCCAGTTCCGAGACAGGGACAACCTACGAGCAGTACTTC. Encoded protein: CASSETGTTYEQYF.

The rearrangement uses TRBV7-2 and TRBJ1-4; 8 bases match TRBD1. The CDR3 length is 15 residues. Germline CDR1 SGHTA, CDR2 FQGNSA. Trimming at V came to 5 bases and at J to 4 bases, leaving 6 bases not matched to a gene. This chain's CDR3 is CASSRQGAYNEKLFF. CDR3 in DNA: TGTGCCAGCAGCCGGCAGGGGGCATATAATGAAAAACTGTTTTTT.

J is TRBJ2-2 and V is TRBV11-3, with D unresolved. Germline V gene data show CDR1 as SGHNT and CDR2 as YENEEA. V dropped 0 bases and J dropped 6 bases, with 5 bases sitting between them. The CDR3 spans 13 residues. Here the CDR3 DNA reads TGTGCCAGCAGCTTAGATCTCGCCGGGGAGCTGTTTTTT. It encodes CASSLDLAGELFF. The full variable domain, completed using reference TRBV11-3 and TRBJ2-2, is EAGVVQSPRYKIIEKKQPVAFWCNPISGHNTLYWYLQNLGQGPELLIRYENEEAVDDSQLPKDRFSAERLKGVDSTLKIQPAELGDSAVYLCASSLDLAGELFFGEGSRLTVL.

This chain joins TRBV30 and TRBJ2-3; D tentatively reads TRBD1 or TRBD2 (7 bases each). The CDR3 loop spans 15 amino acids. The germline V gene encodes CDR1 GTSNPN and CDR2 SVGIG (reference sequence). V was pared by 5 bases and J by 1 base, with 16 bases between. The CDR3 spells CAWGGGSGGTDTQYF. For the CDR3, the DNA is TGTGCCTGGGGAGGGGGCAGCGGGGGCACAGATACGCAGTATTTT.

The chain carries TRBV7-2 and TRBJ2-2; a weak D match, TRBD1 (6 bases). Germline CDR1 is SGHTA and CDR2 is FQGNSA. This CDR3 region has 15 residues. Trimming cost V 5 bases and J 2 bases, with 12 bases left between them. The CDR3, as DNA: TGTGCCAGCAGCCCCCGCAGGGGAAACACCGGGGAGCTGTTTTTT. This encodes CASSPRRGNTGELFF.

This clone was seen just once. This chain joins TRBV7-9 and TRBJ2-5, with 8 bases that match TRBD2. The ends lost 5 bases at V and 3 bases at J; junction bases unmatched: 8. This CDR3 has 15 amino acids. Germline CDR1 is SEHNR and CDR2 is FQNEAQ (reference sequence). This CDR3 is CASSARGAGEETQYF. CDR3 bases: TGTGCCAGCAGCGCCAGGGGAGCGGGAGAAGAGACCCAGTACTTC.

The rearrangement joins TRBV7-9 to TRBJ2-3; D is ambiguous. V lost 2 bases and J 0 bases, leaving 9 bases between the germline ends. Germline CDR1 reads SEHNR; CDR2 reads FQNEAQ (reference sequence). The CDR3 has 15 amino acids. In DNA, the CDR3 is TGTGCCAGCAGCTTATTAAGAACTAGCACAGATACGCAGTATTTT. This sequence encodes CASSLLRTSTDTQYF.

The rearrangement links TRBV6-6 to TRBJ1-2, with TRBD1 identical over 7 bases. V gave up 5 bases and J gave up 6 bases; unmatched junction bases: 12. CDR1 and CDR2 from the germline V gene are MNHNY and SVGAGI (reference sequence). This CDR3 has 15 residues. The DNA for the CDR3 is TGTGCCAGCAGTGGTACCCTGACAGGGAGGAATGGCTACACCTTC. It translates to CASSGTLTGRNGYTF.

This clone showed up just a few times. This chain joins TRBV11-3 and TRBJ2-4, with D possibly matching TRBD2 (6 bases). Germline values: CDR1 SGHNT, CDR2 YENEEA. Trimming left V 1 base short and J 0 bases short, with 16 bases between. The CDR3 extends over 18 amino acids. This chain's CDR3 is CASSLVRPGEVAKNIQYF. In nucleotides, the CDR3 is TGTGCCAGCAGCTTAGTACGGCCGGGGGAGGTAGCCAAAAACATTCAGTACTTC.

The chain joins TRBV6-1 to TRBJ2-5, with a weak D call TRBD2 (5 bases). The CDR3 is made up of 13 amino acids. Germline assignment: CDR1 MNHNS and CDR2 SASEGT. V shed 8 bases and J shed 5 bases, with 15 bases lying between them. The CDR3 DNA follows: TGTGCCAGCTTGAGGGTCGGTTGGGAGACCCAGTACTTC. Residues: CASLRVGWETQYF.

The sample holds one count of this clone. The chain has TRBV15 and TRBJ1-1; D ambiguous. CDR1 and CDR2 (germline): LNHNV, YYDKDF (reference sequence). The V end lost 0 bases, the J end lost 1 base, and 3 bases lay between the germline ends. The CDR3 consists of 13 residues. In DNA, the CDR3 is TGTGCCACCAGCAGAGACCCGAACACTGAAGCTTTCTTT. As protein: CATSRDPNTEAFF.